This T cell receptor beta chain was obtained from a study of post-analysis software for immune sequencing data. Study results and caveats: Multiple sclerosis patients showed significantly lower normalized Chao1 diversity than controls did. Roughly five TRBV segments were more frequent in patients than controls; TRBV5-6, TRBV5-1 and TRBV20-1 belonged to this group. Under the F measure, samples that were prepared in one batch clustered strongly together.

V was cut by 5 bases and J by 0 bases, with 7 bases left in between. CDR3 length: 13 residues. Germline CDR1 and CDR2: SGHTA and FQGTGA. A few counts support this clonotype. As yet, its antigen is unknown. Carried by the TCR beta cDNA libraries were unique molecular identifiers. In TCRdb, the PCR reads were re-called with MiXCR into one record per CDR3 protein. The data contain some 500,000 distinct CDR3 sequences, under 55% of them singletons. The clonotype originates from a girl aged 5-17 years with multiple sclerosis. The sequencing input was blood. The J gene is TRBJ1-2, the V gene TRBV7-3; D is unresolved. In DNA, the CDR3 is TGTGCCAGCAGCATCGGTCCTAACTATGGCTACACCTTC. As protein: CASSIGPNYGYTF.